This T cell receptor (beta chain) was captured in a study of vaccination effects on CD4 cells after COVID-19. CD4+ T cells specific for antigen were expanded with viral peptide pools by the ViraFEST assay before sequencing. The culture ran for less than 12 days, and then CD4+ T cells were isolated. Participants were vaccinated with two doses of either the BNT162b2 or mRNA-1273 vaccine. This clone was detected only a few times. Its antigen is not identified. V was clipped by 6 bases and J by 7 bases, with 21 bases between them. The CDR3 runs to 15 residues. Germline V gives CDR1 LNHDA, CDR2 SQIVND (reference sequence). The table came from immunoSEQ multiplex PCR; TCRdb's copy has only in-frame clones and leaves some out. The sample has just under 60,000 clones, around 80% seen once.

The chain combines TRBV19 with TRBJ1-2; TRBD1 is a possible D gene (6 bases). The sequence was obtained from a human donor who received a COVID-19 vaccine. Source: CD4+ T cells from PBMCs cultured with HCoV-OC43 spike peptides, taken after COVID-19 vaccination. Subset given: HCoV-OC43 spike overlapping peptide pool stimulation. The CDR3 DNA is TGTGCCAGTAGCCCGACAGGAGGAGGGTTCGTTGGCTACACCTTC. It specifies CASSPTGGGFVGYTF.